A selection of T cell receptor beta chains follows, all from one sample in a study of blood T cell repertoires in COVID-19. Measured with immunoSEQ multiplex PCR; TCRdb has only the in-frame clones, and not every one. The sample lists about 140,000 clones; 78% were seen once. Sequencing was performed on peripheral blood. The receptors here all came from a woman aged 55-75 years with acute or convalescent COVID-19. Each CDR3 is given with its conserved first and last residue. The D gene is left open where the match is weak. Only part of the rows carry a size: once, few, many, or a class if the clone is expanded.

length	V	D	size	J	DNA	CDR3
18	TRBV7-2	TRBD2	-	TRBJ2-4	TGTGCCAGCAGACCCTCTGGACTAGGTTTTTTAGCCAAAAACATTCAGTACTTC	CASRPSGLGFLAKNIQYF
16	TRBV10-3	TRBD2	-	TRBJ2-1	TGTGCCATCAGTGATCCCCTAGCGGGAGGGAAGAATGAGCAGTTCTTC	CAISDPLAGGKNEQFF
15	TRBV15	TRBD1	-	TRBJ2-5	TGTGCCACCAGCAGTGACAGGGGGCTCTGGGAGACCCAGTACTTC	CATSSDRGLWETQYF
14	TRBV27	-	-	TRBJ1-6	TGTGCCAGCCACGGCCGGGGGTCCCTTTTAGCCCTCCACTTT	CASHGRGSLLALHF
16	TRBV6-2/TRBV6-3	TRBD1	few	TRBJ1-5	TGTGCCAGCAGCCTACTGAGGACAGGGGACGATCAGCCCCAGCATTTT	CASSLLRTGDDQPQHF
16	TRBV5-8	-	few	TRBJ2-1	TGTGCCAGCAGCTTGTGGGGCTCCCCTTTGGGCGATGAGCAGTTCTTC	CASSLWGSPLGDEQFF
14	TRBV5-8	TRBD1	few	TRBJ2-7	TGTGCCAGCAAGGAGCAGGGGGCTTTCTACGAGCAGTACTTC	CASKEQGAFYEQYF
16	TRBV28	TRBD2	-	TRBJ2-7	TGTGCCAGCAGTTTTCTAACCGGGACTACCTCGCCCGAGCAGTACTTC	CASSFLTGTTSPEQYF
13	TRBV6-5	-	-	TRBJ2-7	TGTGCCAGCACGGCAGGGTCCACCTACGAGCAGTACTTC	CASTAGSTYEQYF
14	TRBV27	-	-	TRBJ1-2	TGTGCCAGCATGTCCGGGGGGTTAAACTATGGCTACACCTTC	CASMSGGLNYGYTF
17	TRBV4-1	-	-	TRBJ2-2	TGCGCCAGCAGCATAAAGAAAGCCATCGCGAACACCGGGGAGCTGTTTTTT	CASSIKKAIANTGELFF
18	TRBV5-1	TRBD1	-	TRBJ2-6	TGCGCCAGCAGCTTCATTAGGACAGGGCTGCCTGGGGCCAACGTCCTGACTTTC	CASSFIRTGLPGANVLTF
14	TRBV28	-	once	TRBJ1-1	TGTGCCAGCAGTTTACCCCACTCGAACACTGAAGCTTTCTTT	CASSLPHSNTEAFF
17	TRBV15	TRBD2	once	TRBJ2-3	TGTGCCACCAGCCTTGGACTAGCGGAGGGGGGCACAGATACGCAGTATTTT	CATSLGLAEGGTDTQYF
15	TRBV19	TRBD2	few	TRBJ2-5	TGTGCCAGTAGTATTGGGCTAGCGGGAGGAGAGACCCAGTACTTC	CASSIGLAGGETQYF
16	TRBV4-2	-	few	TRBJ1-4	TGTGCCAGCAGCCTCGACCCAGGGGCAACTAATGAAAAACTGTTTTTT	CASSLDPGATNEKLFF
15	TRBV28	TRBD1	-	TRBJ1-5	TGTGCCAGCAGTTTGGGCAGGGGGCAAACTGAGCCCCAGCATTTT	CASSLGRGQTEPQHF
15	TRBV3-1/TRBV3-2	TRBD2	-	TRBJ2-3	TGTGCCAGCAGCCAACAGCGGGAGGGGGCAGATACGCAGTATTTT	CASSQQREGADTQYF
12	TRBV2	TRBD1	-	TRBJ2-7	TGTGCCATGCGACAGGGGTCCTACGAGCAGTACTTC	CAMRQGSYEQYF
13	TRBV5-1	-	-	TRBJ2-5	TGCGCCAGCAGCCGAGGGTTGTGGGAGACCCAGTACTTC	CASSRGLWETQYF